Listed below are T cell receptor beta chains from one sample, sequenced in a study of long-term antiretroviral therapy in people with HIV. TCRdb's copy holds only in-frame clones and misses some; the assay was immunoSEQ multiplex PCR. The table lists about 12,000 clones, about 83% of them singletons, with roughly a sixth in the top ten. This specimen consisted of unsorted PBMCs, obtained 3.4 years after starting antiretroviral therapy. The receptors originated from a middle-aged man with HIV. CDR3s include the opening cysteine and the closing phenylalanine or tryptophan. The order of the fields is clone size, D gene, J gene, V gene, CDR3 DNA, CDR3 protein. The D gene is left open where the match is weak. A row's size may be missing; if present it is once, few, many or a size class.

>-|TRBD1|TRBJ1-1|TRBV28
TGTGCCAGCAGGGGAACAGGGGAGAGCGCTGAAGCTTTCTTT
CASRGTGESAEAFF
>-|-|TRBJ2-7|TRBV7-2
TGTGCCAGCAGCCTAAGGGCAGGGAGCTCCTACGAGCAGTACTTC
CASSLRAGSSYEQYF
>-|-|TRBJ1-5|TRBV7-6
TGTGCCAGCAGCTTAGGCCGGGTTGGGGGTGATCAGCCCCAGCATTTT
CASSLGRVGGDQPQHF
>few|-|TRBJ2-2|TRBV29-1
TGCAGCGTTACACCAGGGGCCGGGGAGCTGTTTTTT
CSVTPGAGELFF
>-|-|TRBJ2-1|TRBV9
TGTGCCAGCAGCGTAGATCCTAGCAACAATGAGCAGTTCTTC
CASSVDPSNNEQFF
>-|-|TRBJ1-2|TRBV29-1
TGCAGCGTTGAGACAGGAGGATCAACTCGCTATGGCTACACCTTC
CSVETGGSTRYGYTF
>-|-|TRBJ2-6|TRBV27
TGTGCCAGCAGTTCTGGGGCCAACGTCCTGACTTTC
CASSSGANVLTF
>-|-|TRBJ1-5|TRBV30
TGTGCCTGGAGCGGGGCCGGGGACAATCAGCCCCAGCATTTT
CAWSGAGDNQPQHF
>-|-|TRBJ1-5|TRBV15
TGTGCCACTAAGGGAGGTAGCAATCAGCCCCAGCATTTT
CATKGGSNQPQHF
>once|-|TRBJ1-2|TRBV2
TGTGCCAGCAGTGGACAGGCCTATGGCTACACCTTC
CASSGQAYGYTF
>few|-|TRBJ1-2|TRBV21-1
TGTGCCAGTACAACAGGAGCTAACTATGGCTACACCTTC
CASTTGANYGYTF
>-|-|TRBJ2-2|TRBV25-1
TGTGCCAGCACAGGGATCGGGGAGCTGTTTTTT
CASTGIGELFF
>-|-|TRBJ2-7|TRBV28
TGTGCCAGCAAGAAGGACAGTTTCTACGAGCAGTACTTC
CASKKDSFYEQYF
>-|TRBD2|TRBJ2-1|TRBV7-9
TGTGCCAGCAGCTTAGACGGGAGGGCCGGGAATGAGCAGTTCTTC
CASSLDGRAGNEQFF
>-|-|TRBJ1-5|TRBV28
TGTGCCAGCAGTTTGGGCAGGGAAAGGAATCAGCCCCAGCATTTT
CASSLGRERNQPQHF
>-|-|TRBJ2-7|TRBV25-1
TGTGCCAGTGAGAGCGGTTATTCCTACGAGCAGTACTTC
CASESGYSYEQYF
>-|TRBD1|TRBJ2-1|TRBV27
TGTGCCAGCAGTCCGGCATGGGCAGGGGGCGGTGAGCAGTTCTTC
CASSPAWAGGGEQFF
>-|-|TRBJ2-2|TRBV11-3
TGTGCCAGCGCTCCGGGACACCATAACACCGGGGAGCTGTTTTTT
CASAPGHHNTGELFF
>-|-|TRBJ1-5|TRBV27
TGTGCCAGCAGTCCTCGGACAGAATCTCAGCCCCAGCATTTT
CASSPRTESQPQHF
>-|-|TRBJ1-5|TRBV28
TGTGCCAGCAGTTTACCGACTACGAGCAATCAGCCCCAGCATTTT
CASSLPTTSNQPQHF
>-|TRBD2|TRBJ2-2|TRBV28
TGTGCCAGCAGTTTATTGACTAGCGGGACCGGGGAGCTGTTTTTT
CASSLLTSGTGELFF
>-|-|TRBJ1-3|TRBV6-5
TGTGCCAGCAGCTACCGGCCCAGTCATGGAAACACCATATATTTT
CASSYRPSHGNTIYF
>-|-|TRBJ1-1|TRBV21-1
TGTGCCAGCATCCATAGTTGGGGCACTGAAGCTTTCTTT
CASIHSWGTEAFF
>-|-|TRBJ2-7|TRBV7-9
TGTGCCAGCAGCTCAGGAAGGGCCGCCCACTACGAGCAGTACTTC
CASSSGRAAHYEQYF
>once|-|TRBJ2-7|TRBV14
TGTGCCAGCAGCCAACGACCTCACTACGAGCAGTACTTC
CASSQRPHYEQYF
>once|-|TRBJ1-1|TRBV6-6
TGTGCCAGCAGTTACTTTAAGATGAACACTGAAGCTTTCTTT
CASSYFKMNTEAFF
>-|-|TRBJ2-1|TRBV7-9
TGTGCCAGCAGTCCCCGCCCCGGAAAATCCTACAATGAGCAGTTCTTC
CASSPRPGKSYNEQFF
>-|-|TRBJ2-2|TRBV7-3
TGTGCCAGCAGCTTAGGTCAGCCGGGCTCCTCGGGCGGGGAGCTGTTTTTT
CASSLGQPGSSGGELFF
>-|TRBD2|TRBJ2-5|TRBV7-9
TGTGCCAGCAGCTTAGGGACTAGCGGGATGGGTGGCGAGACCCAGTACTTC
CASSLGTSGMGGETQYF
>-|TRBD1|TRBJ2-7|TRBV5-1
TGCGCCAGCAGCCCGACAGGGGCGGCCCAATGGGAGCAGTACTTC
CASSPTGAAQWEQYF
>-|TRBD1|TRBJ2-3|TRBV29-1
TGCAGCGTAGGACAGGGAACAGATACGCAGTATTTT
CSVGQGTDTQYF
>-|-|TRBJ1-1|TRBV7-3
TGTGCCAGCAGCTTATACGCGAACACTGAAGCTTTCTTT
CASSLYANTEAFF
>-|TRBD2|TRBJ2-7|TRBV7-9
TGTGCCAGCAGCTATTCTAGCGGGAACGAGCAGTACTTC
CASSYSSGNEQYF
>-|TRBD2|TRBJ2-1|TRBV10-3
TGTGCCATCACCCCCGGGGGGGTAGCGGGGAATGAGCAGTTCTTC
CAITPGGVAGNEQFF
>-|-|TRBJ2-5|TRBV28
TGTGCCACCAGGAGCCTCTGGGGCGCCTTGGGAGGAGAGACCCAGTACTTC
CATRSLWGALGGETQYF
>-|-|TRBJ1-1|TRBV7-9
TGTGCCAGCAGCTTAGCGACCACCTATGAAGCTTTCTTT
CASSLATTYEAFF
>-|TRBD1|TRBJ1-1|TRBV6-5
TGTGCCAGCAGTTACTTGGGACAGGGCAATGAAGCTTTCTTT
CASSYLGQGNEAFF
>-|-|TRBJ1-3|TRBV2
TGTGCCAGCAGTTTACAGGGCACTGGAAACACCATATATTTT
CASSLQGTGNTIYF
>-|-|TRBJ2-7|TRBV9
TGTGCCAGCAGCGCAGGGACCTTCTCCTACGAGCAGTACTTC
CASSAGTFSYEQYF
>-|-|TRBJ2-5|TRBV7-3
TGTGCCAGCAGCTTAACGTACCAAGAGACCCAGTACTTC
CASSLTYQETQYF
>-|TRBD1|TRBJ1-1|TRBV29-1
TGCAGCGTTGAATCAAGAACGGGGGACAGGGCGGCTTTCTTT
CSVESRTGDRAAFF
>-|-|TRBJ2-1|TRBV2
TGTGCCAGCAGTTACAGGGAATATGAGCAGTTCTTC
CASSYREYEQFF
>-|-|TRBJ1-1|TRBV19
TGTGCCAGTAGTTCCGGGACCAATGAAGCTTTCTTT
CASSSGTNEAFF
>-|TRBD1|TRBJ1-2|TRBV27
TGTGCCAGCAGTTTATGGGGACAGGGGACAATTACAAATGGCTACACCTTC
CASSLWGQGTITNGYTF
>-|-|TRBJ1-1|TRBV5-1
TGCGCCAGCAGCTCGGGGGTGGGTCGCCTAACACGAGAAGCTTTCTTT
CASSSGVGRLTREAFF
>-|TRBD1|TRBJ1-4|TRBV4-1
TGCGCCAGCAGCCAAGATACAGTAGGGACAGTGTTAGAAAAACTGTTTTTT
CASSQDTVGTVLEKLFF
>-|TRBD2|TRBJ2-3|TRBV5-4
TGTGCCAGCAGCACCGGGACTAGCGGGAGTGGAGATACGCAGTATTTT
CASSTGTSGSGDTQYF
>-|TRBD2|TRBJ2-2|TRBV11-2
TGTGCCAGCAGCTTTAGCGCGGGAGTCCCCGGGGAGCTGTTTTTT
CASSFSAGVPGELFF